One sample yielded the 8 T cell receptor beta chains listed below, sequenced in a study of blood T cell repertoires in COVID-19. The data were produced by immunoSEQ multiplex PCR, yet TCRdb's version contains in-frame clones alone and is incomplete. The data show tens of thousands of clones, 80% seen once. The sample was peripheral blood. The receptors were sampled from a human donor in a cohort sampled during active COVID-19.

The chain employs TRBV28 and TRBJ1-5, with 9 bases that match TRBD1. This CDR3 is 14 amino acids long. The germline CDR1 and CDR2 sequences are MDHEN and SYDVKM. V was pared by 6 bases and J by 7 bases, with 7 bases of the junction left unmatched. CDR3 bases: TGTGCCAGCAGATTACAGGGGGCGGGGCAGCCCCAGCATTTT. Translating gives CASRLQGAGQPQHF. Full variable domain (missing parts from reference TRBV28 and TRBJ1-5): DVKVTQSSRYLVKRTGEKVFLECVQDMDHENMFWYRQDPGLGLRLIYFSYDVKMKEKGDIPEGYSVSREKKERFSLILESASTNQTSMYLCASRLQGAGQPQHFGDGTRLSIL.

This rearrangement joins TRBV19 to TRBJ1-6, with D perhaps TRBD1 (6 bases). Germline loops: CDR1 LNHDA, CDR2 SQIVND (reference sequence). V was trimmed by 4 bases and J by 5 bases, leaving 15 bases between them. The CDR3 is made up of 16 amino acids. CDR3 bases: TGTGCCAGTAGTAACTTCCTGGGACAACATAATTCACCCCTCCACTTT. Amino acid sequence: CASSNFLGQHNSPLHF.

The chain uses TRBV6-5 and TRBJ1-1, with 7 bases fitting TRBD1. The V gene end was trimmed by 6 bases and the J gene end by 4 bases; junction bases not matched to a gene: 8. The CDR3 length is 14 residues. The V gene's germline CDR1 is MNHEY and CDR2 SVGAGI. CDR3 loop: CASSKGARGTEAFF. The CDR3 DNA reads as TGTGCCAGCAGCAAGGGGGCTCGGGGCACTGAAGCTTTCTTT.

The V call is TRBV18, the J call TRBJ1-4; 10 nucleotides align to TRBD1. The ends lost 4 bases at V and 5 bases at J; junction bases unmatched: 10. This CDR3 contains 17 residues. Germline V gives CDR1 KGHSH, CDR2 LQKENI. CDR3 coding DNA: TGTGCCAGCTCACTGGCTACCGGGGACAGGGGAAATGAAAAACTGTTTTTT. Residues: CASSLATGDRGNEKLFF.

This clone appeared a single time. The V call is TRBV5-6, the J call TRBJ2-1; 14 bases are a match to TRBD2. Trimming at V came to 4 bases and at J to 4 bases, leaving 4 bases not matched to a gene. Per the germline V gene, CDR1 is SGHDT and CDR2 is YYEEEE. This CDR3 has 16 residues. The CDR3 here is CASSPGTSGGYNEQFF. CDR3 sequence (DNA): TGTGCCAGCAGCCCGGGGACTAGCGGGGGTTACAATGAGCAGTTCTTC.

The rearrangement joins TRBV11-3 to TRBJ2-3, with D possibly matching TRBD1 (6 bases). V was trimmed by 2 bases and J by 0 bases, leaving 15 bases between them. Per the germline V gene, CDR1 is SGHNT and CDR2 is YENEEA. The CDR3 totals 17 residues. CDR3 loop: CASSLTVPGQSTDTQYF. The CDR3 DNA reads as TGTGCCAGCAGCTTAACGGTACCGGGACAAAGCACAGATACGCAGTATTTT.

In nucleotides, the CDR3 is TGTGCCAGCAGCATTAGCGGGGGGGCAAATGAGCAGTTCTTC. Protein sequence: CASSISGGANEQFF. V is TRBV7-3 and J is TRBJ2-1, with 11 bases aligning to TRBD2. Germline CDR1 reads SGHTA; CDR2 reads FQGTGA. V trimming: 5 bases; J trimming: 7 bases; junction bases outside the gene matches: 4. The CDR3 totals 14 residues.

In DNA form, the CDR3 reads TGTGCCTGGAGTCGGGGGAATCCCGGGGAGCTGTTTTTT. Amino acids: CAWSRGNPGELFF. V usage is TRBV30 and J usage is TRBJ2-2; possibly TRBD2 for D (6 bases). V gave up 2 bases and J gave up 6 bases, with 10 bases separating them. The germline CDR1 and CDR2 sequences are GTSNPN and SVGIG (reference sequence). The CDR3 covers 13 residues.